This T cell receptor beta chain was profiled in a study of blood T cell repertoires in COVID-19 (dated by TCRdb to about 2020). About the investigation overall: The collaborator samples originated in the United States, Italy and Spain and spanned the acute and convalescent phases of COVID-19. The repertoires were released in a freely available public database meant as a resource for research on the immune response to SARS-CoV-2. The samples were drawn from the first 160 participants of the ongoing ImmuneRACE study and from 950 to 1,500 subjects provided by 6 global collaborators. A de-identified subject ID, COVID-19 status, age in years and sex were almost always included in the sample metadata. Where available, HLA class I and class II types were obtained from metadata supplied by the sample provider rather than from assay-based typing. The dataset comprised deeply sampled blood TCRbeta repertoires from subjects exposed to, actively infected with, or recovered from COVID-19. The material from the prospective study consisted of cDNA or gDNA derived from T cells, B-cell-depleted T cells, or PBMCs.

In the prospective study, participants were roughly 18 to 100 years old, resided in 20 to 30 geographic areas of the United States, and were enrolled through a virtual design. In the prospective study, cohorts were assigned on the basis of participant-reported clinical history obtained from a screening survey and a study questionnaire. For ImmuneRACE Cohort 3, a participant was defined as recovered based on two consecutive negative NP/OP PCR tests, clearance by a healthcare professional, or resolution of symptoms. Mobile phlebotomists in the prospective study collected whole blood, serum and a nasopharyngeal or oropharyngeal swab from every participant. Participants in the prospective study had the option to provide additional blood draws and questionnaires over an approximately 2-month period. Before DNA extraction, blood samples from the prospective study were shipped at room temperature or frozen.

Note on this clone: It has no known antigen specificity. Per-base qualities were not stored, and no clone one base away is much larger.

TCRbeta CDR3 regions were amplified from genomic DNA by means of the immunoSEQ Assay, a bias-controlled multiplex PCR. Per the authors' processing: The number of nucleated cells in each sample was estimated by amplification of reference gene primers within the assay. To quantify the absolute abundance of each unique TCRbeta CDR3 rearrangement, sequence reads were collapsed and filtered. For each sample, productive Simpson clonality was calculated as the square root of Simpson's diversity index across productive rearrangements. Entries here come from immuneACCESS through TCRdb and include only in-frame sequences with V and J called. Some clones fail to appear in such tables; in the studies checked, an unresolved V gene covers under half of the shortfall, and the cause of the remainder is unknown. D and trimming come from the DNA, and the V and J calls and clone size come from that table. The sample table lists over 150,000 clones, roughly 90% of them with a count of one. The ten biggest clones cover about 6.5% of the sample.

Beyond this particular receptor, the publication reports: The amount of clinical and demographic metadata varied by source and participant and was provided uncurated.

The sequence was collected from a woman aged 45-59 years who had recovered from COVID-19. Sequenced: PBMCs or T cells enriched from blood (not recorded which).

The sequenced DNA: TGTGCCAGCAGCGCGCAGGTGGGCTACGAGCAGTACTTC. It translates as CASSAQVGYEQYF. Recombination joined TRBV7-2 with TRBJ2-7; too little of a D gene remains to name it. The CDR3 numbers 13 residues from cysteine through phenylalanine. Solely the CDR3 DNA is kept, with 39 bases framed from the first base. Looking up the germline V gene yields CDR1 SGHTA and CDR2 FQGNSA. The trim is 5 bases for V and 3 bases for J, with a gap of 11 bases between the germline ends.